This T cell receptor beta chain was sequenced for a study of CD8+CD57+ T cells in acquired aplastic anemia. All patients picked for sequencing had shown, by flow cytometry, an expansion of CD8+CD57+ cells. About this clonotype: What it recognizes is unknown.

Genomic DNA was employed as the template in profiling TCR beta VDJ and CDR3. TCRdb itself ran the reads through MiXCR, one entry per CDR3 protein. The sample has around 200,000 distinct CDR3 sequences, about half seen once. Whole-study findings and limits: A set of twenty-nine CD8+ CDR3 sequences was shared between patients and controls, and these sequences appeared highly expressed in patients.

Per the germline V gene, CDR1 is LGHDT and CDR2 is YNNKEL (reference sequence). This CDR3 spans 14 amino acids. The trim removed 6 bases at V and 7 bases at J, leaving 7 bases unmatched. V usage is TRBV3-1 and J usage is TRBJ2-7; 12 nucleotides agree with TRBD2. The sequence came from a human donor with aplastic anemia. The sequenced material came from sorted CD4+, CD8+, or CD8+CD57+ T cells (not recorded which) from PBMCs. CDR3 sequence (DNA): TGTGCCAGCAGGCCTAGCGGGGGGGCCGAGGAGCAGTACTTC. This gives the protein CASRPSGGAEEQYF.